Included here is one T cell receptor (beta chain) sequence, with context. There is no known antigen for this receptor. No much larger clone is present one base from it, and per-base qualities are unavailable. The cohort consisted of some 730 healthy bone marrow donors. Cohort members were all nominally healthy when sampled, although unrecorded immune exposures were likely present. The donor was CMV seropositive and belonged to the group of a few hundred seropositive cohort members. A peripheral blood sample was collected from each donor, and TCR beta sequencing was performed on peripheral blood mononuclear cells. Genomic DNA extraction from the blood cell samples was performed with the Qiagen DNeasy Blood Extraction Kit. V is shortened by 5 bases, J by 1 base, and the region joining them spans 10 bases. From cysteine to phenylalanine, the CDR3 is 14 amino acids long. The entry retains the CDR3 DNA only, 42 bases that are in frame from base 1. The germline V gene (reference sequence) specifies MNHEY as CDR1 and SMNVEV as CDR2.

Libraries came from the immunoSEQ multiplex PCR assay. For the multiplex PCR, a mixture combining 60 forward primers for TCR Vbeta segments and 13 reverse primers for TCR Jbeta segments was used. Amplification of the CDR3 region of rearranged TCR beta genes was performed with a multiplex PCR assay on genomic DNA. The Illumina HiSeq System was used to sequence the amplified TCR beta libraries as 87-base-pair reads. The paper's data handling went like this. In a later analysis, tens of millions of unique TCR beta chains were counted across the 650 to 700 repertoires, and roughly 10 million of these chains were shared by at least two donors. Raw reads were error-corrected and collapsed into unique sequences with a nearest-neighbor algorithm that merged closely related sequences to remove PCR and sequencing errors. CDR3 sequences were aligned to IMGT reference sequences to assign V, D and J gene segments. Each retained sequence needed at least a six-nucleotide match to both a V gene segment and a J gene segment. A rearrangement counted as productive if the CDR3 had no stop codons and remained in frame with V and J, and every other rearrangement counted as non-productive. CDR3 was defined according to IMGT convention as the region running from the second conserved V-encoded cysteine to the conserved J-encoded phenylalanine. The earlier analysis of 450 to 750 of the donors excluded any sequence lacking an unambiguous match to a single V gene segment. In an earlier analysis of a few hundred of the donors, V segments were called functional above 56.7% productive rearrangements and were called segregating when the between-donor standard deviation exceeded 5%. A statistical classification framework was developed to diagnose cytomegalovirus status using the catalog of TCR beta chain sequences. V and J gene assignment, in a later analysis, came from comparing TCR nucleotide sequences with IMGT/GENE-DB human TR gene sequences. Using the TCRdist pipeline, a later analysis assigned CDR3 sequences along with most-parsimonious VDJ recombination scenarios. In a later analysis, every TCR beta chain was defined by the combination of its CDR3 amino acid sequence and its V-gene family, and reads without a unique V-gene family were dropped. A later analysis removed 500 to 600 highly shared, low-generation-probability nucleotide sequences to deal with suspected cross-contamination and a sequencing artifact. A later analysis calculated a clonal expansion index for each public chain from normalized within-repertoire ranks of inferred template counts. In a later analysis, generation probabilities were computed with a VDJ recombination model fitted to out-of-frame rearrangements, and the resulting probabilities were checked against IGoR. A later analysis scored TCR-TCR, TCR-HLA and TCR-CMV co-occurrence with hypergeometric tests, applying a repertoire-size bias correction to TCR pairs. False discovery rates were estimated in a later analysis by permuting HLA or CMV assignments 20 times. A later analysis grouped co-occurring TCRs with DBSCAN, adding TCRdist sequence similarity when clustering within HLA-allele-positive subsets. Repertoires with fewer than 30,000 or more than 120,000 public chains, plus five repertoires with anomalous nucleotide sharing, were excluded from co-occurrence clustering. TCRdb re-hosts the immuneACCESS table, in-frame sequences only. Its copies lack some clones; in the studies checked, an unresolved V gene accounts for under half of them, and the cause for the rest is not known. V and J calls and clone size come straight from that table; D and trimming were deduced from the DNA. The sample table contains tens of thousands of clones; only one count was recorded for 77% of them. Together, the top ten hold approximately 3.3% of the sample.

This sample is part of a study of cytomegalovirus exposure and HLA in healthy donors (dated by TCRdb to about 2017). Background for the entire study: An earlier analysis of around 600 of the donors reported approximately 300 Gb of sequence data and approximately 110 million unique TCR beta sequences from some 180 million T cells. A later analysis re-examined previously published TCR beta repertoires from around 670 donors and added high-resolution HLA genotyping to investigate patterns of TCR occurrence. Roughly 5 DR-DQ haplotypes were treated as single units for association and clustering because of strong linkage in the cohort. High-throughput TCR immunosequencing, statistical association of individual TCRs with disease status, and machine learning were combined to predict cytomegalovirus infection status. The study profiled the T cell repertoires of approximately 700 subjects by immunosequencing and related them to cytomegalovirus serostatus. In an earlier analysis of roughly 600 of the donors, high-throughput TCR beta sequencing was used to judge whether each TCR beta V gene segment behaved as functional or pseudogenic. Of the roughly 410 genotyped donors, more than 75% were placed in the genetic ancestry cluster associated with self-reported Caucasian donors. Alongside the repertoire data, information on donor age, sex, ethnicity and CMV serostatus was compiled. The number of donors typed differed by locus, with roughly 629-640 for A, B, C, DRB1 and DQB1, 522 for DQA1, over 600 for DPA1, and under 490 for DPB1. Across around 400 genotyped donors of the cohort, an average of roughly 230,000 unique TCR beta nucleotide sequences per donor were sequenced, and around 19% of those sequences were non-productive. Rather than using new phenotypic data, the later analysis identified candidate immune exposures from TCR beta sequences and from how often those sequences occurred across donors. A later genetic analysis took genome-wide SNP genotypes for about three fifths of the roughly 700 donors and used that subset as a discovery cohort. A separate validation cohort of 100 to 150 different subjects was used in addition to the approximately 670-subject first cohort. HLA typing included class I and class II loci at four-digit resolution. Every discovery cohort repertoire had been produced on one sequencing platform. An early release covering roughly 600 HLA-typed donors comprised 250 to 350 gigabases of sequencing data and some 79 million unique TCR sequences. The study aimed to test whether cataloging public T cell receptors could reveal signatures of past pathogen exposure.

General findings and caveats noted by the study authors: Linkage disequilibrium might explain the correlated functional status among segregating V segments, but an unknown experimental factor could not be ruled out. Sequencing depth was assumed to be roughly uniform across donors in the presence/absence analyses, though that assumption may not hold. In a later analysis, the rate of TCR association differed among HLA loci, with DRB1 alleles having the most associated TCRs and HLA-C alleles having the fewest. When HLA alleles, especially DR and DQ, strongly co-occurred, TCR associations were difficult to assign to individual alleles. An earlier analysis of approximately 530 of the donors showed that most TCR beta V segments appeared in productive rearrangements either about 87% or about 30% of the time, which broadly matched IMGT annotations. Most TCR sequences were seen in very few donors, while some public TCRs were found in many individuals. A further reported finding was that TCR beta sequences accurately predicted the HLA-A and HLA-B alleles for most subjects in the first cohort. The authors suggested that the approach could potentially be generalized to other disease states and immunological phenotypes. This cohort had only TCR beta chains sequenced, and the lack of alpha or paired-chain data limited which features could be detected. A cluster of highly shared sequence variants was judged likely to represent a technical artifact of the sequencing pipeline. A total of 150 or so TCR beta chains were listed by the study as associated with cytomegalovirus. Because counts were too low, under 20 rarely observed V segments, including chromosome 9 orphons, were left out of the earlier analysis of 587 of the donors. In a later analysis, several top co-occurrence clusters were reported to appear linked to parvovirus B19, influenza, CMV and Epstein-Barr virus. Because some donors lacked HLA typing at each locus, the association tests relied only on the typed subset. In both the original and validation cohorts, the classifier was reported to diagnose cytomegalovirus status with high specificity and sensitivity. Specific HLA alleles were associated with about 17,000 TCR beta sequences at a false discovery rate of 0.05 in a later analysis. In a later analysis, most CMV-associated TCR beta chains were found to appear HLA-restricted, with HLA associations seemingly driven largely by CMV exposure. Compared with equally common non-associated chains, HLA-associated TCR beta chains in a later analysis were more clonally expanded and had lower generation probabilities. According to a later genetic analysis, donors in an Asian-associated ancestry cluster had fewer N-insertions in productive TCRs than the approximately 700-donor mean. In a later genetic analysis, a missense DCLRE1C variant was associated with V-gene and J-gene trimming of TCR beta chains, and the association was replicated in an independent cohort. Some IMGT-functional V segments, including TRBV6-2 and TRBV6-3, could not be told apart with the 87-base-pair reads, so those segments were excluded. In vitro tests confirmed that a few of the cytomegalovirus-associated TCR beta chains recognize cytomegalovirus antigens. For the cohort, immune exposure information was limited to CMV serostatus.

The chain is made from TRBV27 and TRBJ2-3, with TRBD2 as a weak D call on 5 bases. The sequenced sample was PBMCs. The receptor was isolated from a woman in her thirties or forties in good health and CMV-seropositive. CDR3 reads: CASSRRDGTDTQYF. The nucleotides read TGTGCCAGCAGTCGACGGGATGGCACAGATACGCAGTATTTT.